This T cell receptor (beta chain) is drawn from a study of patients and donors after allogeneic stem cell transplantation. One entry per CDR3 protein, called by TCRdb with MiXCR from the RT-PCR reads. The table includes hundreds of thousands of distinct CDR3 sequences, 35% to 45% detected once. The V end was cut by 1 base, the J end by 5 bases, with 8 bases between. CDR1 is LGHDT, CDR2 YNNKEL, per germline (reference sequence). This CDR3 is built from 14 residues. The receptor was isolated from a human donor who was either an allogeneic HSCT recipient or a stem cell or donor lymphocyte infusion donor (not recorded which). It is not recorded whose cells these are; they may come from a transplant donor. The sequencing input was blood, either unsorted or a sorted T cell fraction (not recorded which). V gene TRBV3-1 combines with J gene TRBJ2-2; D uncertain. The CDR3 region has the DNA TGTGCCAGCAGCCAAGGTCTTCGGACCGGGGAGCTGTTTTTT. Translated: CASSQGLRTGELFF.